What follows are 8 T cell receptor beta chains derived from one specimen sequenced in a study of T cell responses to AZD1222 COVID-19 vaccine. The table came from immunoSEQ multiplex PCR; TCRdb's copy has only in-frame clones and leaves some out. The sample carries approximately 200,000 clones, 87% recorded once. The sequencing here drew on peripheral blood, taken on day 0 of MenACWY control vaccination. These receptors originate from an adult in good health.

The chain combines TRBV7-3 with TRBJ2-7, with 9 bases identical to TRBD2. V shed 4 bases and J 5 bases; nucleotides not matched to a gene: 6. The CDR3 is 14 residues long. CDR1 SGHTA and CDR2 FQGTGA come from the germline V gene. The CDR3 here is CASSSIAGADEQYF. CDR3 bases: TGTGCCAGCAGCTCAATAGCGGGAGCCGACGAGCAGTACTTC.

V usage is TRBV7-3 and J usage is TRBJ1-5, with a tentative D call TRBD1 (5 bases). Trimming shortened V by 0 bases and J by 1 base, and 16 bases separated the two germline ends. This CDR3 is 18 amino acids long. Looked up from germline, CDR1 is SGHTA and CDR2 is FQGTGA. CDR3 DNA: TGTGCCAGCAGCTTAACGTGGGGCGGTGTGGGGAGCAATCAGCCCCAGCATTTT. This translates into CASSLTWGGVGSNQPQHF.

The CDR3 coding sequence is TGCGCCAGCAGTAAACAGGGATCGAACACTGAAGCTTTCTTT. Protein product: CASSKQGSNTEAFF. The chain couples TRBV10-1 to TRBJ1-1, with D possibly TRBD1 on 6 matching bases. CDR1 is WNHNN, CDR2 SYGVQD, per germline (reference sequence). The CDR3 totals 14 residues. V lost 5 bases and J lost 1, with 11 bases in between.

The J gene is TRBJ2-1, the V gene TRBV5-5, with no clear D. The germline V gene encodes CDR1 SGHKS and CDR2 YYEKEE (reference sequence). Between the trimmed V and J ends, which lost 1 base and 2 bases, there was a span of 13 bases. The CDR3 is 16 residues long. The CDR3 sequence is CASSLWRLGPYNEQFF. The CDR3 coding sequence is TGTGCCAGCAGCTTGTGGCGGCTTGGGCCCTACAATGAGCAGTTCTTC.

This sequence joins TRBV2 and TRBJ1-2; D is unclear. Per the germline V gene, CDR1 is SNHLY and CDR2 is FYNNEI. The CDR3 is 12 residues long. V was cut by 7 bases and J by 4 bases, with 10 bases left in between. The CDR3 loop is CASTQTRYGYTF. The CDR3 DNA reads TGTGCCAGCACCCAGACACGCTATGGCTACACCTTC. The complete variable domain, with remaining parts taken from reference TRBV2 and TRBJ1-2, reads EPEVTQTPSHQVTQMGQEVILRCVPISNHLYFYWYRQILGQKVEFLVSFYNNEISEKSEIFDDQFSVERPDGSNFTLKIRSTKLEDSAMYFCASTQTRYGYTFGSGTRLTVV.

The chain's CDR3 is CAWRQGADYGYTF. In nucleotides, the CDR3 is TGTGCCTGGAGACAGGGGGCGGACTATGGCTACACCTTC. V is TRBV30 and J is TRBJ1-2; 9 bases line up with TRBD1. The CDR3 extends over 13 amino acids. Looked up from germline, CDR1 is GTSNPN and CDR2 is SVGIG (reference sequence). Losses at the gene ends were 3 bases for V and 3 bases for J; bases not matched to a gene: 2.

The V gene is TRBV24-1, the J gene TRBJ2-7; D ambiguous. The CDR3 is 14 amino acids. CDR1 is KGHDR, CDR2 SFDVKD, per germline. Trimming removed 5 bases at V and 3 bases at J, with 13 bases between. DNA for the CDR3: TGTGCCACCAGTGGTACTTCGGAGAGCTACGAGCAGTACTTC. Translated, it gives CATSGTSESYEQYF.

This sequence joins TRBV24-1 and TRBJ2-5; 10 bases are a match to TRBD1. Germline V gene data show CDR1 as KGHDR and CDR2 as SFDVKD. Unmatched junction bases numbered 6, after V lost 1 base and J lost 2 bases. The CDR3 consists of 17 residues. The CDR3 DNA reads TGTGCCACCAGTGATTTCTCCAGGACAGGGGGGCAAGAGACCCAGTACTTC. Translation gives CATSDFSRTGGQETQYF.